These 18 T cell receptor beta chains were all obtained from the same sample, sequenced in a study of lymphopenia after photon versus proton radiotherapy. Method: immunoSEQ multiplex PCR; TCRdb's copy keeps in-frame clones and lacks some. Among about 30,000 clones, 75% to 90% were seen once, and the ten largest hold about 6.6%. Sequenced material: peripheral blood, taken from a patient treated with proton-based radiotherapy. The receptors here all came from a woman between 65 and 79 years old with pancreatic cancer. Some clones in this sample may be carry-over from other donors' samples.

This clone has a single count. J is TRBJ2-2 and V is TRBV27; 8 nucleotides line up with TRBD1. Germline V CDR1 and CDR2: MNHEY, SMNVEV (reference sequence). The V and J ends lost 3 bases and 2 bases, in that order; junction bases with no gene match: 11. This CDR3 has 18 residues. CDR3 sequence (DNA): TGTGCCAGCAGTTTCCAGGCTTACAGGGGGACCAACACCGGGGAGCTGTTTTTT. It specifies CASSFQAYRGTNTGELFF.

The V gene is TRBV2, the J gene TRBJ1-5; 11 bases are shared with TRBD1. CDR1 and CDR2 from the germline V gene are SNHLY and FYNNEI. This CDR3 is 14 amino acids long. Trimming took 6 bases from V and 4 from J; bases not matched to a gene: 2. This chain's CDR3 is CASSGQGANQPQHF. Written as DNA, the CDR3 is TGTGCCAGCAGCGGACAGGGGGCGAATCAGCCCCAGCATTTT.

The gene calls are TRBV7-2 and TRBJ1-1; unclear D gene. The V gene lost 1 base and the J gene lost 3 bases, with 6 bases spanning the gap. Germline loops: CDR1 SGHTA, CDR2 FQGNSA. The CDR3 is made up of 13 amino acids. This CDR3 reads CASSLVVYTEAFF. CDR3 DNA sequence: TGTGCCAGCAGCTTAGTGGTCTACACTGAAGCTTTCTTT.

This sequence joins TRBV11-2 and TRBJ2-2; D possibly uses TRBD1 or TRBD2 (5 bases each). The ends were cut back, 1 base at V and 6 bases at J, with 6 bases in the middle. This CDR3 comprises 13 residues. Germline lookup yields CDR1 SGHAT and CDR2 FQNNGV. The CDR3 loop reads CASSLAGPGELFF. The CDR3, as DNA: TGTGCCAGCAGCTTAGCGGGGCCCGGGGAGCTGTTTTTT.

V usage is TRBV9 and J usage is TRBJ2-1, with 7 bases that match TRBD2. The CDR3 extends over 15 amino acids. Germline values: CDR1 SGDLS, CDR2 YYNGEE. The J segment lost 1 base and the V segment lost 3 bases, leaving 4 bases of the junction unmatched. For the CDR3, the DNA is TGTGCCAGCAGCGGGGGAGCGGGATCCTACAATGAGCAGTTCTTC. Encoded protein: CASSGGAGSYNEQFF. Full variable domain (remainder filled in from reference TRBV9 and TRBJ2-1): DSGVTQTPKHLITATGQRVTLRCSPRSGDLSVYWYQQSLDQGLQFLIQYYNGEERAKGNILERFSAQQFPDLHSELNLSSLELGDSALYFCASSGGAGSYNEQFFGPGTRLTVL.

The J gene is TRBJ1-5, the V gene TRBV7-2, with D perhaps matching TRBD1 (6 bases). Trimming pared 4 bases from V and 7 bases from J, leaving 14 bases between. The CDR3 loop spans 14 amino acids. CDR1 and CDR2 (germline): SGHTA, FQGNSA. The CDR3 sequence is CASSSQGREQPQHF. Here the CDR3 DNA reads TGTGCCAGCAGCTCACAGGGCAGGGAACAGCCCCAGCATTTT.

V is TRBV18 and J is TRBJ2-1; D perhaps matches TRBD1 (6 bases). The CDR3 has 15 residues. Per germline, CDR1 KGHSH and CDR2 LQKENI. V was cut by 5 bases and J by 4 bases, with 15 bases left in between. CDR3 coding DNA: TGTGCCAGCTCATCCCCGGGACAAGATTACAATGAGCAGTTCTTC. Encoded protein: CASSSPGQDYNEQFF. The variable domain in full, completed from reference TRBV18 and TRBJ2-1, reads NAGVMQNPRHLVRRRGQEARLRCSPMKGHSHVYWYRQLPEEGLKFMVYLQKENIIDESGMPKERFSAEFPKEGPSILRIQQVVRGDSAAYFCASSSPGQDYNEQFFGPGTRLTVL.

The chain has TRBV4-1 and TRBJ1-1, with D perhaps TRBD1 (5 bases). Germline CDR1 MGHRA, CDR2 YSYEKL. Trimming left V 0 bases short and J 2 bases short, with 22 bases between. This CDR3 region has 19 residues. The DNA of the CDR3 is TGCGCCAGCAGCCAAGATCGATGGGGGTGGGGAGGGGTCAACACTGAAGCTTTCTTT. Translated, it gives CASSQDRWGWGGVNTEAFF.

V is TRBV28 and J is TRBJ2-2; D is uncertain. V was trimmed by 7 bases and J by 0 bases, leaving 9 bases between them. CDR1 is MDHEN, CDR2 SYDVKM, per germline. The CDR3 extends over 14 amino acids. CDR3 in amino acids: CASMWYTNTGELFF. Here the CDR3 DNA reads TGTGCCAGCATGTGGTACACGAACACCGGGGAGCTGTTTTTT.

This clone was observed a few times. The CDR3 protein is CASSTRGTGGGYTF. In nucleotides, the CDR3 is TGTGCCAGTAGTACGCGTGGGACCGGGGGTGGCTACACCTTC. The chain employs TRBV19 and TRBJ1-2; tentative D call: TRBD1 (5 bases). Germline lookup yields CDR1 LNHDA and CDR2 SQIVND (reference sequence). V lost 4 bases and J lost 7, with 16 bases in between. CDR3 length: 14 residues.

CDR3 region: CASRPGLATQETQYF. The CDR3 region has the DNA TGTGCCAGCAGACCCGGACTAGCGACTCAAGAGACCCAGTACTTC. V usage is TRBV27 and J usage is TRBJ2-5, with TRBD2 identical over 9 bases. CDR3 length: 15 residues. Per germline, CDR1 MNHEY and CDR2 SMNVEV (reference sequence). Trimming cost V 6 bases and J 2 bases; bases outside gene matches: 7.

The V gene is TRBV18, the J gene TRBJ2-1; TRBD2 might be the D (6 bases). There are 14 residues in the CDR3. Germline V CDR1 and CDR2: KGHSH, LQKENI. V was trimmed by 3 bases and J by 6 bases, leaving 12 bases between them. CDR3 sequence reads: CASSPSGLSNEQFF. The DNA for the CDR3 is TGTGCCAGCTCACCTTCGGGACTTTCCAATGAGCAGTTCTTC.

This rearrangement joins TRBV19 to TRBJ1-2, with D tentatively TRBD1 (5 bases). Germline CDR1 is LNHDA and CDR2 is SQIVND (reference sequence). Trimming stripped 6 bases from V and 2 bases from J, with 10 bases between. CDR3 size: 13 residues. CDR3 residues: CASRGRGNYGYTF. CDR3 nucleotide sequence: TGTGCCAGTAGGGGCCGGGGCAACTATGGCTACACCTTC.

CDR3 coding DNA: TGCGCCAGCAGTCAACAGGGTAATGAGCAGTTCTTC. Amino acid sequence: CASSQQGNEQFF. V gene TRBV5-1 combines with J gene TRBJ2-1; D is possibly TRBD1 (6 bases). The V end lost 5 bases, the J end lost 7 bases, and 10 bases lay between the germline ends. CDR1 and CDR2 from the germline V gene are SGHRS and YFSETQ. The CDR3 consists of 12 residues. Complete variable domain (other parts from reference TRBV5-1 and TRBJ2-1): KAGVTQTPRYLIKTRGQQVTLSCSPISGHRSVSWYQQTPGQGLQFLFEYFSETQRNKGNFPGRFSGRQFSNSRSEMNVSTLELGDSALYLCASSQQGNEQFFGPGTRLTVL.

This chain uses TRBV29-1 with TRBJ1-2; D not resolved. This CDR3 is built from 13 residues. The germline CDR1 and CDR2 sequences are SQVTM and ANQGSEA. Trimming took 2 bases from V and 5 from J, leaving 12 bases between them. The CDR3 reads CSVEFRATYGYTF. In DNA, the CDR3 is TGCAGCGTTGAATTCCGGGCCACTTATGGCTACACCTTC.

The chain links TRBV7-2 to TRBJ1-5; a weak D match, TRBD1 (6 bases). Germline V gives CDR1 SGHTA, CDR2 FQGNSA. Deletions cut 1 base from V and 9 bases from J, with 16 bases between. The CDR3 length is 15 residues. CDR3 nucleotide sequence: TGTGCCAGCAGCTTAGACTTCTCAGGGGCCCGGCCCCAGCATTTT. Its protein is CASSLDFSGARPQHF.

This chain links TRBV5-8 with TRBJ2-1, with D possibly being TRBD2 (5 bases). The germline gives CDR1 SGHTS, CDR2 YDEGEE. The CDR3 consists of 15 residues. The ends were cut back, 0 bases at V and 4 bases at J, with 11 bases in the middle. In nucleotides, the CDR3 is TGTGCCAGCAGCTTGGGGGATAGCGAGTACAATGAGCAGTTCTTC. As protein: CASSLGDSEYNEQFF.

V is TRBV28 and J is TRBJ1-2; D unresolved. Trimming took off 6 bases at V and 4 bases at J, with 15 bases between the two ends. This CDR3 spans 14 amino acids. Germline loops: CDR1 MDHEN, CDR2 SYDVKM. The CDR3 DNA reads TGTGCCAGCAGAGCAGCAGGAGCCCCCTATGGCTACACCTTC. Translating gives CASRAAGAPYGYTF.